This T cell receptor (beta chain) was identified during a study of blood T cell repertoires in COVID-19. Background on the study: COVID-19 samples from acute and convalescent phases originated in the United States, Italy and Spain. PBMCs, B-cell-depleted T cells, or T cells were the source of the cDNA or gDNA that made up the material.

Sequencing was performed with immunoSEQ multiplex PCR; in TCRdb, only in-frame clones are kept and a portion is missing. The table shows about 210,000 clones, with approximately 91% occurring only once. The TCR was taken from a man between 18 and 35 years old with active or convalescent COVID-19. Sequences were obtained from peripheral blood.

CDR3 sequence (DNA): TGTGCCAGCAGCTCTGGGATGGGAGACCAGCCCCAGCATTTT. This encodes CASSSGMGDQPQHF. V usage is TRBV7-2 and J usage is TRBJ1-5; D is ambiguous. The CDR3 sequence is 14 residues long. CDR1 is SGHTA, CDR2 FQGNSA, per germline. V was trimmed by 4 bases and J by 7 bases, leaving 14 bases between them.